A single T cell receptor (beta chain) is shown here with its context. This specimen comes from a study of T cell changes during pregnancy in multiple sclerosis. The protocol was immunoSEQ multiplex PCR, while the TCRdb copy is restricted to in-frame clones and leaves out a portion. The sample lists about 67,000 clones; around 90% were seen once. The CDR3 sequence is 15 residues long. The V gene's germline CDR1 is SEHNR and CDR2 FQNEAQ (reference sequence). V lost 1 base and J 2 bases, leaving 11 bases between the germline ends. The sequencing used peripheral blood, collected in the first trimester of pregnancy. This chain joins TRBV7-9 and TRBJ1-2; D gene ambiguous. The sequence derives from a female donor with multiple sclerosis, enrolled in a pregnancy study. DNA for the CDR3: TGTGCCAGCAGCTTAGAGGGCGGGTGGAACTATGGCTACACCTTC. This codes for CASSLEGGWNYGYTF.